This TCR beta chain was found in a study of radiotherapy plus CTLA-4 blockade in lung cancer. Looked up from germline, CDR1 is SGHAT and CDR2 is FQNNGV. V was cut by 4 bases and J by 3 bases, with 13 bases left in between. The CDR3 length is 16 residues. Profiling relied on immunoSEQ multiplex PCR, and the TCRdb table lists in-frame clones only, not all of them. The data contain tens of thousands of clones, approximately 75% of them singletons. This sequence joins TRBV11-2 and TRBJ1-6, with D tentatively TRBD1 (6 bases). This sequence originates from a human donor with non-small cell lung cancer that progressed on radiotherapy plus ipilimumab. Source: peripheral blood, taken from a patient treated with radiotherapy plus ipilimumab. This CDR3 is CASSSGQSFYNSPLHF. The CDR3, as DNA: TGTGCCAGCAGCTCTGGACAGTCTTTCTATAATTCACCCCTCCACTTT.